This T cell receptor (beta chain) was profiled in a study of radiotherapy plus CTLA-4 blockade in lung cancer. Study background: Of the patients, more than 15% showed objective responses and approximately 34% attained disease control.

Findings and caveats of the study: In blood, after radiotherapy plus ipilimumab, tumor-derived TCR clones expanded. Reportedly, early blood T cell clone dynamics best predicted response, with interferon-beta.

The CDR3 consists of 10 residues. Trimming took 6 bases from V and 4 from J, leaving 7 bases between them. Germline V gene data show CDR1 as DFQATT and CDR2 as SNEGSKA (reference sequence). Method: immunoSEQ multiplex PCR; TCRdb's copy keeps in-frame clones and lacks some. This repertoire shows 100,000 to 150,000 clones, just under 80% found once; its top ten account for over 4%. With respect to this clone: Its antigen is as yet unknown.

This specimen was peripheral blood, taken from a patient treated with radiotherapy plus ipilimumab. The origin of this receptor is a human donor with non-small cell lung cancer who had a partial response to radiotherapy plus ipilimumab. The chain is built from TRBV20-1 and TRBJ2-7, with D unresolved. CDR3 region: CSALEYEQYF. CDR3 in DNA: TGCAGTGCGCTAGAGTACGAGCAGTACTTC.